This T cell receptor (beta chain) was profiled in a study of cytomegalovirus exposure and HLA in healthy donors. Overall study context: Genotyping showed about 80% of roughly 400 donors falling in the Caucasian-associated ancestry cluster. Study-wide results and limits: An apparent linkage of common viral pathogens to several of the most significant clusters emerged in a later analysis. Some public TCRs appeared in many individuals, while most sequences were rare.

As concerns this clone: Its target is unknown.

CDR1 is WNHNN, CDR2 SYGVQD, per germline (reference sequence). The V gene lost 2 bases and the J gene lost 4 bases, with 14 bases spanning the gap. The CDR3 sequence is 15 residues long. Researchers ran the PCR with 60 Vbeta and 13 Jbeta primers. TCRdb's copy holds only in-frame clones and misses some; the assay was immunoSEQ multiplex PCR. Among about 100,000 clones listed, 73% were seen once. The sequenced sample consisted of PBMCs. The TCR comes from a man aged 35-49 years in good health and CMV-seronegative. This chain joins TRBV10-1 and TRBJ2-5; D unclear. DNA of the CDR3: TGCGCCAGCAGTGAGAACGGAGTCGACCGAGAGACCCAGTACTTC. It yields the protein CASSENGVDRETQYF.